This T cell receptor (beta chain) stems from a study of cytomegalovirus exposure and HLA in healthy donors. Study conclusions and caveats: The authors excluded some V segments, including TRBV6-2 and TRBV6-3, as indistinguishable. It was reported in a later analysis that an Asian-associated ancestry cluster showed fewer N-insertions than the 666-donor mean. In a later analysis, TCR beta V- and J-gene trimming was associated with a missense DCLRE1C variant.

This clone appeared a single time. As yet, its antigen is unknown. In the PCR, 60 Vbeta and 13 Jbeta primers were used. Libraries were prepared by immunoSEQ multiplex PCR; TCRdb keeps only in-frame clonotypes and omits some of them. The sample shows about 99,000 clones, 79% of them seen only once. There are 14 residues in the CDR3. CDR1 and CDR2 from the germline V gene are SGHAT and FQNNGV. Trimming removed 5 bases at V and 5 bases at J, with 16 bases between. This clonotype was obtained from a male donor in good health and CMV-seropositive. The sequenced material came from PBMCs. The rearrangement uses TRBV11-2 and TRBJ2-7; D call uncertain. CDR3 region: CASSQTSRVHEQYF. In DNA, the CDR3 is TGTGCCAGCAGCCAAACCTCCCGGGTCCACGAGCAGTACTTC.